The present TCR beta chain was sequenced within a study of blood T cell repertoires in COVID-19. Turning to the study itself: From the United States, Italy and Spain came samples of acute and convalescent COVID-19. Sources were T cells, B-cell-depleted T cells, or PBMCs; the material itself was cDNA or gDNA.

The ends were cut back, 1 base at V and 6 bases at J, with 8 bases in the middle. The CDR3 is made up of 12 amino acids. Germline CDR1 is SGHNT and CDR2 is YYREEE (reference sequence). Original data processing: Counts of nucleated cells, estimated from reference gene primer amplification, were obtained. This table comes from immunoSEQ multiplex PCR, and its TCRdb copy is limited to in-frame clones, with some not included. That table furnishes V, J and clone size, whereas the DNA furnished D and trimming. This table holds 150,000 to 200,000 clones, 82% found once. The chain links TRBV5-4 to TRBJ2-7, with D possibly TRBD2 on 5 matching bases. Material for sequencing was peripheral blood. The TCR comes from a young woman with acute or convalescent COVID-19. CDR3 amino acids: CASSLLAREQYF. CDR3 coding DNA: TGTGCCAGCAGCTTGTTAGCGCGCGAGCAGTACTTC.